This TCR beta chain was identified in a study of B cell selection in AIRE deficiency. Assay: immunoSEQ multiplex PCR; the TCRdb copy retains only in-frame clones and omits some. The sample lists roughly 24,000 clones, roughly 90% seen once, with around 1.2% in the top ten. A word on this clone: The target antigen is unknown.

General study results and limits: Around 30% of healthy-shared Treg sequences were found among patient Tconv cells.

Regulatory T cells were sorted as CD4+CD25hiCD127low/negative. This CDR3 comprises 13 residues. Germline CDR1 reads SGHTA; CDR2 reads FQGNSA. V lost 8 bases and J lost 2, with 13 bases in between. The chain uses TRBV7-2 and TRBJ2-7; D is uncertain. Sequenced sample: CD4+CD25+ Tregs sorted from PBMCs. This sequence originates from a human donor in good health. Here the CDR3 reads CASEPGGTYEQYF. The CDR3 region has the DNA TGTGCCAGCGAGCCGGGTGGGACCTACGAGCAGTACTTC.